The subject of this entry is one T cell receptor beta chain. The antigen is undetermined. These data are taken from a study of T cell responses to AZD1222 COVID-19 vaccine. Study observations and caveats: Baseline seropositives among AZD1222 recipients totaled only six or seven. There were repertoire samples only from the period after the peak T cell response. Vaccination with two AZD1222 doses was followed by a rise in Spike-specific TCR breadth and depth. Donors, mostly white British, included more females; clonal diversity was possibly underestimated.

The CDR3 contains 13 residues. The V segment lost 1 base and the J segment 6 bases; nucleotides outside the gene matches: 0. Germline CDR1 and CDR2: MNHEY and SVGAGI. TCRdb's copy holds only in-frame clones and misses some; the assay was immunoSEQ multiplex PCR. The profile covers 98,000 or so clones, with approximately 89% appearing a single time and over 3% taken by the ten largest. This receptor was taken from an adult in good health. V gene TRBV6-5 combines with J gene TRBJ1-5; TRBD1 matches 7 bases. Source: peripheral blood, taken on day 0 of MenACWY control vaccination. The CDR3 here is CASSYYRGQPQHF. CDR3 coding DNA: TGTGCCAGCAGTTACTACAGGGGTCAGCCCCAGCATTTT.